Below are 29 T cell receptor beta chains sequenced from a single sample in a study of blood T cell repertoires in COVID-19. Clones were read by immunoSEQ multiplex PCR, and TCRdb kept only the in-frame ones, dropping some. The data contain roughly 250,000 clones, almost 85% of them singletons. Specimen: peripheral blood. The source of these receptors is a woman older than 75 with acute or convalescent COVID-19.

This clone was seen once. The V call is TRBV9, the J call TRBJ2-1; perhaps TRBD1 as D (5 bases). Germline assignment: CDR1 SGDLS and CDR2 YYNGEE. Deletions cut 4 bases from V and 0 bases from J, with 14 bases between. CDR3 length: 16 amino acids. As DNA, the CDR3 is TGTGCCAGCAGCCCGCAGACAGCCCTCTCCTACAATGAGCAGTTCTTC. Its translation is CASSPQTALSYNEQFF.

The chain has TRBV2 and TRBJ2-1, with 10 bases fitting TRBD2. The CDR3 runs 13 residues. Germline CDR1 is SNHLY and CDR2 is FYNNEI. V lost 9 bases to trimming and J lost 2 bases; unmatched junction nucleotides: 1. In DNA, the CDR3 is TGTGCCAGAGGACTAGCGGCCTACAATGAGCAGTTCTTC. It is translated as CARGLAAYNEQFF.

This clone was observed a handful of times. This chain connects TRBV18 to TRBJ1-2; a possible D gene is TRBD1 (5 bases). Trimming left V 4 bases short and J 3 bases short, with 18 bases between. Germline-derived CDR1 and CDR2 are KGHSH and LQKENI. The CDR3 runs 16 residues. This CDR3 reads CASSLFDHRDYYGYTF. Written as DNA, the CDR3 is TGTGCCAGCTCACTATTCGATCATAGGGACTACTATGGCTACACCTTC.

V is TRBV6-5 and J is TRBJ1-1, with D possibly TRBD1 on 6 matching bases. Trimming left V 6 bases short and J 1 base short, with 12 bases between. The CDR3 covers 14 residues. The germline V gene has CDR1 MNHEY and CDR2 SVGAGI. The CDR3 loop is CASRNGGQNTEAFF. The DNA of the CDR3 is TGTGCCAGCAGAAATGGGGGACAGAACACTGAAGCTTTCTTT.

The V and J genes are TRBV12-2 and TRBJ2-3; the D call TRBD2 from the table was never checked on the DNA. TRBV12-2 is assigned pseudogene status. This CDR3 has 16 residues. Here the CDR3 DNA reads TGTGCAAGTCGCCCCGATGTGGTGGCGGGAGCAGATACGCAGTATTTT. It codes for CASRPDVVAGADTQYF.

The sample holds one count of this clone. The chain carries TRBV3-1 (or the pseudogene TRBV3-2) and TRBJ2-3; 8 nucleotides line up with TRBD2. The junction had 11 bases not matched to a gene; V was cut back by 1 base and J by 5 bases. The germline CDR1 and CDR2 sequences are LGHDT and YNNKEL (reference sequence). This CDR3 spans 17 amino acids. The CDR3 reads CASSQVITGGPLDTQYF. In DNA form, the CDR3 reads TGTGCCAGCAGCCAAGTTATCACGGGAGGGCCGCTAGATACGCAGTATTTT.

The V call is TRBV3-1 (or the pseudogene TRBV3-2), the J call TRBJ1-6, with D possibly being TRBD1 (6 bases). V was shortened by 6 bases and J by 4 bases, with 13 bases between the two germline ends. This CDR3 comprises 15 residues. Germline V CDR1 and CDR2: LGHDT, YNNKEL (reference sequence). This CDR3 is CASRHVQGYNSPLHF. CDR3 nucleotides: TGTGCCAGCAGGCACGTACAGGGATATAATTCACCCCTCCACTTT.

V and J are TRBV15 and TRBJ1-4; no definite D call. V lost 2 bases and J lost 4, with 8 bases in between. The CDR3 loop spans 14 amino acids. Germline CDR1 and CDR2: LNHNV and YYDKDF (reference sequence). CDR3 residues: CATSRTYDNEKLFF. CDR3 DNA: TGTGCCACCAGCAGAACCTACGATAATGAAAAACTGTTTTTT. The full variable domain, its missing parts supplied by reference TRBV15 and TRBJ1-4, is DAMVIQNPRYQVTQFGKPVTLSCSQTLNHNVMYWYQQKSSQAPKLLFHYYDKDFNNEADTPDNFQSRRPNTSFCFLDIRSPGLGDTAMYLCATSRTYDNEKLFFGSGTQLSVL.

The CDR3 nucleotides are TGTGCCAGCAGCCGTACGGGTTCCAGGGACAATCAGCCCCAGCATTTT. It is translated as CASSRTGSRDNQPQHF. The chain carries TRBV7-9 and TRBJ1-5, with a possible D match to TRBD1 (5 bases). V lost 5 bases, J lost 3 bases, and 17 bases lay in between. Germline assignment: CDR1 SEHNR and CDR2 FQNEAQ (reference sequence). The CDR3 covers 16 residues. Based on the CDR3 plus reference TRBV7-9 and TRBJ1-5, the full variable domain is DTGVSQNPRHKITKRGQNVTFRCDPISEHNRLYWYRQTLGQGPEFLTYFQNEAQLEKSRLLSDRFSAERPKGSFSTLEIQRTEQGDSAMYLCASSRTGSRDNQPQHFGDGTRLSIL.

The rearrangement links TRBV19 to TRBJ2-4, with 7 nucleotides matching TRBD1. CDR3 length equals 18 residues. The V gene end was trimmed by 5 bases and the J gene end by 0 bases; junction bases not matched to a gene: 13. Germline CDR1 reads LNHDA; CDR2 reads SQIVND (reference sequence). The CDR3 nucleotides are TGTGCCAGTAGTCCCCAGGGACAGAACACTCTAGCCAAAAACATTCAGTACTTC. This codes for CASSPQGQNTLAKNIQYF.

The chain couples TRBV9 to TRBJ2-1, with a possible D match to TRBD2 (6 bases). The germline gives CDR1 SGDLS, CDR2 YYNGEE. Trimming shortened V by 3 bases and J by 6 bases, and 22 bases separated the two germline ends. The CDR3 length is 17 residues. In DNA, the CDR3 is TGTGCCAGCAGCGCCCTTCTAGGAGGAGGAGGGGTCAATGAGCAGTTCTTC. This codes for CASSALLGGGGVNEQFF.

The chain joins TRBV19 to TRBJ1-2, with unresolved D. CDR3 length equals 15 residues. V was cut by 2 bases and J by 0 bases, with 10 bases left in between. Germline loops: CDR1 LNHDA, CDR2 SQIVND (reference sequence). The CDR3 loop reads CASSILGRANYGYTF. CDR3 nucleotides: TGTGCCAGTAGTATATTGGGGAGAGCTAACTATGGCTACACCTTC. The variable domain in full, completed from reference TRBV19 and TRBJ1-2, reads DGGITQSPKYLFRKEGQNVTLSCEQNLNHDAMYWYRQDPGQGLRLIYYSQIVNDFQKGDIAEGYSVSREKKESFPLTVTSAQKNPTAFYLCASSILGRANYGYTFGSGTRLTVV.

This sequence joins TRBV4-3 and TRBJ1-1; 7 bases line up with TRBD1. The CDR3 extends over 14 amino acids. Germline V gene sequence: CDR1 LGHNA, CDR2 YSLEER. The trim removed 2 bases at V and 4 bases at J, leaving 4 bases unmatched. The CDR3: CASSQRTGGTEAFF. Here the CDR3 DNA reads TGCGCCAGCAGCCAACGGACAGGTGGCACTGAAGCTTTCTTT.

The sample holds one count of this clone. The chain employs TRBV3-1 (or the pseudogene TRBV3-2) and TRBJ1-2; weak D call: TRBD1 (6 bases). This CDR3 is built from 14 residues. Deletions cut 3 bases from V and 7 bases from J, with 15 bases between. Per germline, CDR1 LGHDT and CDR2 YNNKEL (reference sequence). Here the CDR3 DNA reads TGTGCCAGCAGCCACAATGGGGGCCTGACTGGCTACACCTTC. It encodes CASSHNGGLTGYTF.

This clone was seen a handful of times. The CDR3 region is CASSQGWDRDGNTIYF. CDR3 sequence (DNA): TGTGCCAGCAGCCAAGGTTGGGACAGGGATGGAAACACCATATATTTT. The rearrangement links TRBV3-1 (or the pseudogene TRBV3-2) to TRBJ1-3, with 9 bases lining up with TRBD1. The CDR3 length is 16 residues. The J segment lost 3 bases and the V segment lost 1 base, leaving 4 bases of the junction unmatched. Germline V gives CDR1 LGHDT, CDR2 YNNKEL (reference sequence).

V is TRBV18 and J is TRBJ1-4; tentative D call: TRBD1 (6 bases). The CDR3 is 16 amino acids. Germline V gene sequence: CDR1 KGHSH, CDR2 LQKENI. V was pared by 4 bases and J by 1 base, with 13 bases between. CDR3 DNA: TGTGCCAGCTCACAGGGGGTCGGAGGAACTAATGAAAAACTGTTTTTT. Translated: CASSQGVGGTNEKLFF. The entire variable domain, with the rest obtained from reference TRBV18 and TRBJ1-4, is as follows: NAGVMQNPRHLVRRRGQEARLRCSPMKGHSHVYWYRQLPEEGLKFMVYLQKENIIDESGMPKERFSAEFPKEGPSILRIQQVVRGDSAAYFCASSQGVGGTNEKLFFGSGTQLSVL.

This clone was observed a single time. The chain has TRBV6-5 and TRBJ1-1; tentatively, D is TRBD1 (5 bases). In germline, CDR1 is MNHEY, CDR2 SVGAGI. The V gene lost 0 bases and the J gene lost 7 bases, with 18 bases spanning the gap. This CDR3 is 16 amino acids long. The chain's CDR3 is CASSYSGQGKAHEAFF. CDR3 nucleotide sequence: TGTGCCAGCAGTTACTCGGGGCAGGGAAAAGCGCATGAAGCTTTCTTT.

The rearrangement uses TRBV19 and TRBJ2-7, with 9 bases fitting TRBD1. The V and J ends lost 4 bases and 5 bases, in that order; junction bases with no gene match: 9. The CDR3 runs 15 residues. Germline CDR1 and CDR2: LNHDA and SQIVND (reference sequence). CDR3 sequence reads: CASSKSKQGAHEQYF. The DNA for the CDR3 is TGTGCCAGTAGTAAATCAAAACAGGGGGCCCACGAGCAGTACTTC.

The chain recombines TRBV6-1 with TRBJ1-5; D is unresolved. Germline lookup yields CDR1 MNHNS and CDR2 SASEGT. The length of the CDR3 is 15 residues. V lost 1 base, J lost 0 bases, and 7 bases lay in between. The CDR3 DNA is TGTGCCAGCAGTGAAGGACATTTTAGCAATCAGCCCCAGCATTTT. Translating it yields CASSEGHFSNQPQHF.

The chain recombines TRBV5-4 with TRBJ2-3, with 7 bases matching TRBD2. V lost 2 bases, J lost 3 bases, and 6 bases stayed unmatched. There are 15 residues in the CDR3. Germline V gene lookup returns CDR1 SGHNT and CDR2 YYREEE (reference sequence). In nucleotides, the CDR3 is TGTGCCAGCAGCTTCGGGAGGTGGGGGACAGATACGCAGTATTTT. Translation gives CASSFGRWGTDTQYF. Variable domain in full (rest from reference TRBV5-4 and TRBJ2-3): ETGVTQSPTHLIKTRGQQVTLRCSSQSGHNTVSWYQQALGQGPQFIFQYYREEENGRGNFPPRFSGLQFPNYSSELNVNALELDDSALYLCASSFGRWGTDTQYFGPGTRLTVL.

Written as DNA, the CDR3 is TGTGCCAGCAGCCGACGGGTTCTCGGGACTGCCACAGATACGCAGTATTTT. The encoded protein is CASSRRVLGTATDTQYF. J is TRBJ2-3 and V is TRBV5-4, with D possibly being TRBD2 (6 bases). This CDR3 is built from 17 residues. Trimming took off 4 bases at V and 2 bases at J, with 20 bases between the two ends. The germline CDR1 and CDR2 sequences are SGHNT and YYREEE (reference sequence).

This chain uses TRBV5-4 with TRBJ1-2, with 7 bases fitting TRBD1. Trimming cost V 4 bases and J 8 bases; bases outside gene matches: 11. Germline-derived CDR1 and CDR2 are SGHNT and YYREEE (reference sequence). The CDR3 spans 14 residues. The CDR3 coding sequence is TGTGCCAGCAGCCGATCGACAGGGTACGTCGGCTACACCTTC. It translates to CASSRSTGYVGYTF.

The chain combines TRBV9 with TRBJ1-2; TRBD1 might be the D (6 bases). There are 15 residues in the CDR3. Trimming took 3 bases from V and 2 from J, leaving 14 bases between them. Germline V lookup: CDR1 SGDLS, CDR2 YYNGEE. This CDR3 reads CASSEAGQSNYGYTF. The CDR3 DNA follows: TGTGCCAGCAGCGAGGCTGGACAGTCGAACTATGGCTACACCTTC.

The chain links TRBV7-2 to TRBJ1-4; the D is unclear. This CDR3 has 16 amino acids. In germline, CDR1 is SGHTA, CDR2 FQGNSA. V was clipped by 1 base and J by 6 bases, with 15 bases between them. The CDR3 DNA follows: TGTGCCAGCAGCTTAGGTGGAGGGAGAGGCGATGAAAAACTGTTTTTT. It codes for CASSLGGGRGDEKLFF.

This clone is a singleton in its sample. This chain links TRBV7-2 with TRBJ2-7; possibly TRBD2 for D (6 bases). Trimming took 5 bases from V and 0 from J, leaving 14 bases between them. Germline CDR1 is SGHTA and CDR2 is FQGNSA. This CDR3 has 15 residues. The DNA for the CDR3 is TGTGCCAGCAGCGCCCACGGGAGCCGCTCCTACGAGCAGTACTTC. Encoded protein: CASSAHGSRSYEQYF.

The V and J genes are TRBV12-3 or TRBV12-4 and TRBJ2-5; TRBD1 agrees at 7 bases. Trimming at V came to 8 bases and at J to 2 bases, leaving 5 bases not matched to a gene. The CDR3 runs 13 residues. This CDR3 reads CASARGPQETQYF. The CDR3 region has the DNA TGTGCCAGCGCTAGGGGGCCTCAAGAGACCCAGTACTTC.

Written as DNA, the CDR3 is TGTGCCAGCAGCGCGGGACTAGCGGGGGGGACGTCCACCGGGGAGCTGTTTTTT. Its protein product is CASSAGLAGGTSTGELFF. The chain employs TRBV9 and TRBJ2-2; 16 bases are shared with TRBD2. The trim removed 3 bases at V and 4 bases at J, leaving 6 bases unmatched. The CDR3 totals 18 residues. Germline values: CDR1 SGDLS, CDR2 YYNGEE.

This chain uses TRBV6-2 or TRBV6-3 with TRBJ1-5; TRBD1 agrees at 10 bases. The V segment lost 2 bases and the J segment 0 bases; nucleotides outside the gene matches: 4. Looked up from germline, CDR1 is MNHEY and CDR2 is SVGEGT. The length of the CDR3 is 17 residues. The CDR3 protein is CASSYGTGVTSNQPQHF. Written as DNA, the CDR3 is TGTGCCAGCAGTTACGGGACAGGGGTAACTAGCAATCAGCCCCAGCATTTT.

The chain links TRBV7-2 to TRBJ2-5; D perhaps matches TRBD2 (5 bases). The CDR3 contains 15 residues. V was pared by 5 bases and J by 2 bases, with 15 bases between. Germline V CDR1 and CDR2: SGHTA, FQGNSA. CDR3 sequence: CASSLYGSEQETQYF. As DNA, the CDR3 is TGTGCCAGCAGCCTATACGGTAGCGAACAAGAGACCCAGTACTTC.